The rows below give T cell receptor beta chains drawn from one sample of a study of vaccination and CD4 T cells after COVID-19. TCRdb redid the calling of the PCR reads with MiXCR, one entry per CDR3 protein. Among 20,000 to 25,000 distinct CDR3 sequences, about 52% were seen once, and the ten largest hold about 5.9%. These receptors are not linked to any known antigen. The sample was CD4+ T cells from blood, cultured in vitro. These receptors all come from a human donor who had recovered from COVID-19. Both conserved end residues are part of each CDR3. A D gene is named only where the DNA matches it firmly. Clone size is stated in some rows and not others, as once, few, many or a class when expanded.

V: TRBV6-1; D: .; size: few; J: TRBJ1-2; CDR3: CASNSHGTSNGYTF; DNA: TGTGCCAGCAATTCACACGGGACCAGCAATGGCTACACCTTC
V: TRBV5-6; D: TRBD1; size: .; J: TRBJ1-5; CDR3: CASSLWTGQGLSNQPQHF; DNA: TGTGCCAGCAGCTTGTGGACCGGACAGGGCCTTAGCAATCAGCCCCAGCATTTT
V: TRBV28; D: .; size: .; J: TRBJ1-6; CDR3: CASSFPSTLGTSPLHF; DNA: TGTGCCAGCAGCTTCCCCTCGACACTGGGGACTTCACCCCTCCACTTT
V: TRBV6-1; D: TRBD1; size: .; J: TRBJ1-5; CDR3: CASRQQGNSNQPQHF; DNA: TGTGCCAGCAGGCAACAGGGGAATAGCAATCAGCCCCAGCATTTT
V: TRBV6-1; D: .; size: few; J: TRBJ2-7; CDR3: CASSPPGEQYF; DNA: TGTGCCAGCAGTCCCCCTGGGGAGCAGTACTTC
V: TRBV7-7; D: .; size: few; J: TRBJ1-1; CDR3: CASSLWVDTEAFF; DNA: TGTGCCAGCAGCTTGTGGGTGGACACTGAAGCTTTCTTT
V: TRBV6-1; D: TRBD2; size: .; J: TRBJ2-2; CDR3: CATRGGALTGELFF; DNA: TGTGCCACCCGGGGGGGGGCGTTAACCGGGGAGCTGTTTTTT
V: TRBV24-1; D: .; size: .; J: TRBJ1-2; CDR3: CATSDSRVLEDGYTF; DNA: TGTGCCACCAGTGACTCCAGGGTTTTGGAGGATGGCTACACCTTC
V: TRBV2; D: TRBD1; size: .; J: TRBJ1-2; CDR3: CASRRDRDYGYTF; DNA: TGTGCCAGCAGGCGGGACAGGGACTATGGCTACACCTTC
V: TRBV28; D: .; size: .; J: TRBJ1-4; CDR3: CASRSGLRISRGEKLFF; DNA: TGTGCCAGTAGGTCGGGGCTAAGGATCTCCCGGGGGGAAAAACTGTTTTTT
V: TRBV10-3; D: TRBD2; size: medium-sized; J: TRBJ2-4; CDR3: CAISEKRGADSDIQYF; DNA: TGTGCCATCAGTGAAAAGCGGGGGGCCGACTCGGACATTCAGTACTTC
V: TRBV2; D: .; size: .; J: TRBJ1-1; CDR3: CASSEVRGEAFF; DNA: TGTGCCAGCAGTGAAGTCAGGGGTGAAGCTTTCTTT
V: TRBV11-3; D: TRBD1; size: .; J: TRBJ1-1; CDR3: CASSPDRGRNTEAFF; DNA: TGTGCCAGCAGCCCGGACAGGGGCCGGAACACTGAAGCTTTCTTT
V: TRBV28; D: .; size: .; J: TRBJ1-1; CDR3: CASVGRGNTEAFF; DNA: TGTGCCAGCGTTGGCCGGGGAAACACTGAAGCTTTCTTT
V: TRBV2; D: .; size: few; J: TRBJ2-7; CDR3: CATTKGYEQYF; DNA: TGTGCCACTACTAAGGGTTACGAGCAGTACTTC
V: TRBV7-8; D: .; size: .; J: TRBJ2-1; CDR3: CASSLANYNEQFF; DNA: TGTGCCAGCAGCTTAGCGAATTACAATGAGCAGTTCTTC
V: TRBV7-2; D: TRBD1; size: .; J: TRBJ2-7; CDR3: CASSFMTGGEQYF; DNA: TGTGCCAGCAGCTTCATGACAGGGGGCGAGCAGTACTTC
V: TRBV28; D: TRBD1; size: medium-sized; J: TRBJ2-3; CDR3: CASSRDRGLTDTQYF; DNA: TGTGCCAGCAGCCGAGACAGGGGCCTCACAGATACGCAGTATTTT
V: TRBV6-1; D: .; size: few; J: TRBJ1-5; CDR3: CASEGGRGQPQHF; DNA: TGTGCCAGTGAGGGAGGAAGGGGTCAGCCCCAGCATTTT
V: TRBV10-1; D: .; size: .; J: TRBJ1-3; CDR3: CASSVGNRAHSGNTIYF; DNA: TGCGCCAGCAGTGTGGGCAACAGGGCCCACTCTGGAAACACCATATATTTT
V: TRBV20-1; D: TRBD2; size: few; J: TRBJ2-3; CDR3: CSARLSSGRDTQYF; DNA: TGCAGTGCTAGATTATCCAGCGGGAGGGATACGCAGTATTTT
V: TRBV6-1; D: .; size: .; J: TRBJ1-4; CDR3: CASSGEKLFF; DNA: TGTGCCAGCAGTGGAGAAAAACTGTTTTTT
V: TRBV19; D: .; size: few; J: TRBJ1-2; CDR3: CASSIGQTYGYTF; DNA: TGTGCCAGTAGTATAGGACAGACCTATGGCTACACCTTC
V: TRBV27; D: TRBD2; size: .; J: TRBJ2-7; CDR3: CASSSRKGTSGRPYEQYF; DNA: TGTGCCAGCAGTTCCCGAAAGGGGACTAGCGGGAGGCCCTACGAGCAGTACTTC
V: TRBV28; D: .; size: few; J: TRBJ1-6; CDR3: CASPPGLSDPYNSPLHF; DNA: TGTGCCAGCCCGCCGGGCCTCTCGGACCCCTATAATTCACCCCTCCACTTT
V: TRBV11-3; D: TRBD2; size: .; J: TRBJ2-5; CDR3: CASSPGREETQYF; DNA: TGTGCCAGCAGCCCTGGGCGGGAGGAGACCCAGTACTTC
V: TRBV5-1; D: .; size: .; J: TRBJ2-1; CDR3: CASSPTPGHMNEQFF; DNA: TGCGCCAGCAGCCCAACCCCGGGACATATGAATGAGCAGTTCTTC
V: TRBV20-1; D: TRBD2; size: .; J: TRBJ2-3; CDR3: CGAIRSGRALSTDTQYF; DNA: TGCGGTGCAATCCGGAGCGGGAGGGCCCTCAGCACAGATACGCAGTATTTT
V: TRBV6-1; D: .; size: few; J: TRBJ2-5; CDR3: CASSEAMETQYF; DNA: TGTGCCAGCAGTGAAGCGATGGAGACCCAGTACTTC
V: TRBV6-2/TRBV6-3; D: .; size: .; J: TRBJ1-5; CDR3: CASSYMDNQPQHF; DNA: TGTGCCAGCAGTTACATGGATAATCAGCCCCAGCATTTT
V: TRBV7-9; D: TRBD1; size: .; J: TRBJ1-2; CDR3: CASSVLRGTDPGYTF; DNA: TGTGCCAGCAGCGTCCTACGGGGGACAGACCCAGGCTACACCTTC
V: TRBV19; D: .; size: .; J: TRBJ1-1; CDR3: CASSMGGVNTEAFF; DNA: TGTGCCAGTAGTATGGGTGGAGTGAACACTGAAGCTTTCTTT
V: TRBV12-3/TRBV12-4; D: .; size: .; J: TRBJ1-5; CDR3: CASTSRGVGNQPQHF; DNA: TGTGCCAGCACCTCGCGAGGGGTTGGCAATCAGCCCCAGCATTTT
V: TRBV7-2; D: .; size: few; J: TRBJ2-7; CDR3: CASSPQGFYEQYF; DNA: TGTGCCAGCAGCCCCCAGGGTTTCTACGAGCAGTACTTC
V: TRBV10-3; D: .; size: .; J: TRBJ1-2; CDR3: CAISGQETNYGYTF; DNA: TGTGCCATCAGTGGACAGGAAACTAACTATGGCTACACCTTC
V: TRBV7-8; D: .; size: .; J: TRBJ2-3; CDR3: CASSPLGGASTDTQYF; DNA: TGTGCCAGCAGCCCCCTCGGCGGGGCTAGCACAGATACGCAGTATTTT
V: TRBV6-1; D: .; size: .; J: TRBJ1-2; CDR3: CASSERGFYGYTF; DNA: TGTGCCAGCAGTGAAAGGGGCTTCTATGGCTACACCTTC
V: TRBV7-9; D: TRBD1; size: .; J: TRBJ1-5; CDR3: CASSQGQGPQPQHF; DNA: TGTGCCAGCAGCCAGGGACAGGGTCCCCAGCCCCAGCATTTT
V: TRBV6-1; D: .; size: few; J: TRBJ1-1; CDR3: CASSLGTGSVTEAFF; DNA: TGTGCCAGCAGTCTCGGAACAGGGTCGGTCACTGAAGCTTTCTTT
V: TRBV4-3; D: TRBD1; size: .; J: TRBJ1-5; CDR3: CASSQGTGNSNQPQHF; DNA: TGCGCCAGCAGCCAAGGGACAGGAAATAGCAATCAGCCCCAGCATTTT
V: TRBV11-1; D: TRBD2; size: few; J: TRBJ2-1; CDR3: CASSPNQLTSGGDNEQFF; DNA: TGTGCCAGCAGCCCGAACCAACTGACTAGCGGGGGTGACAATGAGCAGTTCTTC
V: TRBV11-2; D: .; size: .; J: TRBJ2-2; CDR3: CASSSWTTGELFF; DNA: TGTGCCAGCAGCTCTTGGACTACCGGGGAGCTGTTTTTT
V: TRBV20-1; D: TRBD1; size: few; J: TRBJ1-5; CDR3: CSARDWVRGDQPQHF; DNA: TGCAGTGCTAGAGATTGGGTCAGGGGGGATCAGCCCCAGCATTTT
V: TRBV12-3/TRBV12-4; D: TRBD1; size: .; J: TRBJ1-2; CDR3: CASSHSTGVGGYTF; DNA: TGTGCCAGCAGTCACTCTACAGGGGTCGGGGGCTACACCTTC
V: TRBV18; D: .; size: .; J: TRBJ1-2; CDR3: CASRREGNYGYTF; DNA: TGTGCCAGTCGCCGGGAGGGTAACTATGGCTACACCTTC
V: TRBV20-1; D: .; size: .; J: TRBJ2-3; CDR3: CSAVFTSTDTQYF; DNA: TGCAGTGCTGTCTTCACTAGCACAGATACGCAGTATTTT